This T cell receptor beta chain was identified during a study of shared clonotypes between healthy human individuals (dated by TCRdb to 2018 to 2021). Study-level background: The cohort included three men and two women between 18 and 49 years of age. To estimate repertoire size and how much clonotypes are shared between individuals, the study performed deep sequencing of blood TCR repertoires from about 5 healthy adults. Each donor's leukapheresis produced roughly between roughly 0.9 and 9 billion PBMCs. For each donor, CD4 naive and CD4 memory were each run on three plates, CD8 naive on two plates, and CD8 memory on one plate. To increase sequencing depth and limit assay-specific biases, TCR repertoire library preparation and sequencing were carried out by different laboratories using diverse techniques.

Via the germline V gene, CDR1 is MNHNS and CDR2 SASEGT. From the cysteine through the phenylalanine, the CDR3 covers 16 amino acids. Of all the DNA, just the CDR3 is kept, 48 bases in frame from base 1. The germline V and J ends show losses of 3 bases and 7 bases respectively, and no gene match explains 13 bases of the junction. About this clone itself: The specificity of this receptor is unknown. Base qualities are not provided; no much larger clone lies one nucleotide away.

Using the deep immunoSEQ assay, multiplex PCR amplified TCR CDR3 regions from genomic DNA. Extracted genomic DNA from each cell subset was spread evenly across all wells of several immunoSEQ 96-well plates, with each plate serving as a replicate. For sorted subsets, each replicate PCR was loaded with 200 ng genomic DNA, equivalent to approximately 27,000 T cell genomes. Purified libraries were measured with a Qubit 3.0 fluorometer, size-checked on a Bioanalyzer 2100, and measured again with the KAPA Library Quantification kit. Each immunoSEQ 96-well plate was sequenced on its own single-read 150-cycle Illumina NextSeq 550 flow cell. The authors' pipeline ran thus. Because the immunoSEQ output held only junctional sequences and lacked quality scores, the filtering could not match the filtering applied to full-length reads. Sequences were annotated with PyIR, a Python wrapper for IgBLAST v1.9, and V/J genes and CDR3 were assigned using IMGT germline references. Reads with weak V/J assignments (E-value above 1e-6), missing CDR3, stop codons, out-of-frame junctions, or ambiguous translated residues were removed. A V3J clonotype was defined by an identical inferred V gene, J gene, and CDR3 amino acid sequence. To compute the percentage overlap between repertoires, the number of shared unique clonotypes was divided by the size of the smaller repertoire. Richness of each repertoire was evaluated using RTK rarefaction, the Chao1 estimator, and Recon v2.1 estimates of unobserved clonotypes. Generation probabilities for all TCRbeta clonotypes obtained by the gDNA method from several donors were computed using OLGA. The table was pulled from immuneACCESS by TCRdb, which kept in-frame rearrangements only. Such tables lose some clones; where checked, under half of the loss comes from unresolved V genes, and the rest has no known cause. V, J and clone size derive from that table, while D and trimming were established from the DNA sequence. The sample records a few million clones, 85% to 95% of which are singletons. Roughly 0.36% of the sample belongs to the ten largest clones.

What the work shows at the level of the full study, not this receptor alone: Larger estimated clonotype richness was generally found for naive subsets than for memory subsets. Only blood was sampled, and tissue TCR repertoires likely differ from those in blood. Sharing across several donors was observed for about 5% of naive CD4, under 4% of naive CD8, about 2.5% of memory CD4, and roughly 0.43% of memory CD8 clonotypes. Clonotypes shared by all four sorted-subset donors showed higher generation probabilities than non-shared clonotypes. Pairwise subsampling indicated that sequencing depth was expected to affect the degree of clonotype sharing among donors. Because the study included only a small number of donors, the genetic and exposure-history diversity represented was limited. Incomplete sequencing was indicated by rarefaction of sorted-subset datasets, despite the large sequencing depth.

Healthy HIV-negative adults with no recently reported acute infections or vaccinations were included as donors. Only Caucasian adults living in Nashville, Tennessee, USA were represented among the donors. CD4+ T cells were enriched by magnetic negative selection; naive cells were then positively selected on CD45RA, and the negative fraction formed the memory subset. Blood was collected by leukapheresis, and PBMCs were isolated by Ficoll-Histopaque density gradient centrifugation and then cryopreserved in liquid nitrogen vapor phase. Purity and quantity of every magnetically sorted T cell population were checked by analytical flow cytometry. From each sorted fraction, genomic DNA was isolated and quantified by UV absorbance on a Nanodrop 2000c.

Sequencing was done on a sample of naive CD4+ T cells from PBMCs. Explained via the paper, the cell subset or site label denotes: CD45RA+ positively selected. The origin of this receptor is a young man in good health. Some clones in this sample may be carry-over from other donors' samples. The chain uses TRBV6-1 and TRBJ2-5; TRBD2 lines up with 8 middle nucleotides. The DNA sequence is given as TGTGCCAGCAGTGAGGAGGGGCTAGCGGGTTTGGCGACCCAGTACTTC. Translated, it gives CASSEEGLAGLATQYF.